This T cell receptor beta chain was captured by sequencing in a study of blood T cell repertoires in COVID-19. Whole-study context: PBMCs, B-cell-depleted T cells, or T cells provided the cDNA or gDNA that made up the material.

CDR1 is MNHNY, CDR2 SVGAGI, per germline (reference sequence). This CDR3 has 18 residues. Losses at the gene ends were 5 bases for V and 3 bases for J; bases not matched to a gene: 9. The assay was immunoSEQ multiplex PCR, and TCRdb's table has in-frame clones only and misses some. The sample carries fewer than 350,000 clones, around nine tenths recorded once. Two negative PCRs, clearance, or symptom resolution characterized the recovered Cohort 3 donors. The table lists this clone with a few counts. The sequence was obtained from a man aged 60-69 years who had recovered from COVID-19. The chain combines TRBV6-6 with TRBJ2-2; 13 bases line up with TRBD2. Material for sequencing was PBMCs or T cells enriched from blood (not recorded which). The CDR3, as DNA: TGTGCCAGCAGTCAATCACTCGGACTAGCGGGAGACACCGGGGAGCTGTTTTTT. Its translation is CASSQSLGLAGDTGELFF.